The 17 T cell receptor beta chains listed next were all sequenced from one sample in a study of beta chain features in type 1 diabetes. Sequenced material consisted of expressed TCRB transcripts (all of the isolated RNA was reverse transcribed). Clones were read by immunoSEQ multiplex PCR, and TCRdb kept only the in-frame ones, dropping some. Of fewer than 900,000 clones listed, about 17% are singletons. The sequencing input was naive CD4+ T cells from blood. The receptors were sampled from a woman younger than 30 in good health.

V gene TRBV2 combines with J gene TRBJ1-2; 9 nucleotides line up with TRBD1. CDR3 length: 11 amino acids. J was trimmed by 8 bases and V by 6 bases; bases with no gene match: 1. Germline V gene lookup returns CDR1 SNHLY and CDR2 FYNNEI. The DNA of the CDR3 is TGTGCCAGCAGCGGACAGGGGGGCTACACCTTC. Translated: CASSGQGGYTF.

In its sample, this clone was seen a few times. The V and J genes are TRBV29-1 and TRBJ2-7, with TRBD1 identical over 7 bases. The CDR3 extends over 14 amino acids. V dropped 4 bases and J dropped 2; count of bases not matched to a gene: 8. Germline V lookup: CDR1 SQVTM, CDR2 ANQGSEA. CDR3 region: CSVGVQGLPYEQYF. The CDR3 DNA reads as TGCAGCGTTGGGGTACAGGGGCTACCCTACGAGCAGTACTTC.

V and J are TRBV7-9 and TRBJ2-1; the match to TRBD2 covers 8 bases. The V segment lost 2 bases and the J segment 4 bases; nucleotides outside the gene matches: 10. Germline CDR1 is SEHNR and CDR2 is FQNEAQ (reference sequence). The CDR3 is made up of 17 amino acids. CDR3 sequence: CASSLLTGTRRYNEQFF. The CDR3 DNA is TGTGCCAGCAGCTTACTAACCGGGACTAGGAGGTACAATGAGCAGTTCTTC.

The sample holds a few counts of this clone. The genes are TRBV2 and TRBJ2-1; the D gene could be TRBD1 or TRBD2 (5 bases each). This CDR3 has 12 amino acids. V lost 6 bases and J 6 bases, leaving 9 bases between the germline ends. Germline assignment: CDR1 SNHLY and CDR2 FYNNEI. The CDR3 DNA is TGTGCCAGCAGGGGACGGACCAATGAGCAGTTCTTC. It translates to CASRGRTNEQFF.

The rearrangement uses TRBV9 and TRBJ2-6; a weak D match, TRBD1 (6 bases). The CDR3 contains 16 residues. Germline V gives CDR1 SGDLS, CDR2 YYNGEE. The V gene lost 6 bases and the J gene lost 2 bases, with 15 bases spanning the gap. The DNA for the CDR3 is TGTGCCAGCACCTACCGACGGGACACTGGGGCCAACGTCCTGACTTTC. This encodes CASTYRRDTGANVLTF.

This clone showed up just a few times. The chain couples TRBV19 to TRBJ1-5, with D tentatively TRBD1 (6 bases). V lost 6 bases to trimming and J lost 2 bases, with 8 bases between them. Germline-derived CDR1 and CDR2 are LNHDA and SQIVND (reference sequence). The CDR3 sequence is 13 residues long. This CDR3 is CASRPGGNQPQHF. CDR3 coding DNA: TGTGCCAGTAGGCCAGGGGGCAATCAGCCCCAGCATTTT.

The rearrangement links TRBV7-9 to TRBJ2-6, with TRBD1 identical over 8 bases. V was clipped by 10 bases and J by 0 bases; unmatched bases: 17. This CDR3 spans 19 amino acids. From germline, CDR1 is SEHNR and CDR2 FQNEAQ (reference sequence). In DNA, the CDR3 is TGTGCCATCCCGCGGGGCGCGTCCGGACAGGGCTCTGGGGCCAACGTCCTGACTTTC. Translating gives CAIPRGASGQGSGANVLTF.

The genes are TRBV5-1 and TRBJ1-4; TRBD1 matches at 7 bases. CDR3 length equals 15 residues. CDR1 is SGHRS, CDR2 YFSETQ, per germline. The J segment lost 3 bases and the V segment lost 1 base, leaving 3 bases of the junction unmatched. The CDR3 reads CASSLSGQPNEKLFF. CDR3 in DNA: TGCGCCAGCAGCTTGTCGGGACAGCCTAATGAAAAACTGTTTTTT.

This clone was seen only a few times. The chain uses TRBV18 and TRBJ2-3; TRBD1 agrees at 7 bases. The CDR3 has 16 residues. The ends lost 1 base at V and 1 base at J; junction bases unmatched: 5. Germline assignment: CDR1 KGHSH and CDR2 LQKENI. Here the CDR3 DNA reads TGTGCCAGCTCACCACGACAGGGACGTCGCACAGATACGCAGTATTTT. Protein product: CASSPRQGRRTDTQYF. The entire variable domain, with the rest obtained from reference TRBV18 and TRBJ2-3, is as follows: NAGVMQNPRHLVRRRGQEARLRCSPMKGHSHVYWYRQLPEEGLKFMVYLQKENIIDESGMPKERFSAEFPKEGPSILRIQQVVRGDSAAYFCASSPRQGRRTDTQYFGPGTRLTVL.

The chain couples TRBV5-1 to TRBJ2-1; 7 bases agree with TRBD2. CDR3 length: 15 residues. V was pared by 4 bases and J by 4 bases, with 8 bases of the junction left unmatched. Germline lookup yields CDR1 SGHRS and CDR2 YFSETQ. The CDR3 spells CASSRGLADYNEQFF. CDR3 nucleotides: TGCGCCAGCAGCCGTGGGCTAGCGGATTACAATGAGCAGTTCTTC.

The sample holds a few counts of this clone. The chain uses TRBV7-8 and TRBJ2-1; D may correspond to TRBD1 or TRBD2 (5 bases each). CDR3 size: 16 residues. Between the trimmed V and J ends, which lost 2 bases and 8 bases, there was a span of 19 bases. In germline, CDR1 is SGHVS, CDR2 FQNEAQ. The CDR3 DNA reads as TGTGCCAGCAGCTTAAGTAATGGGGGAGTTAGGGATGAGCAGTTCTTC. Its protein is CASSLSNGGVRDEQFF.

This clone was detected only a few times. V gene TRBV29-1 combines with J gene TRBJ2-6; no firm D call. Trimming left V 4 bases short and J 3 bases short, with 4 bases between. The CDR3 contains 12 residues. The V gene's germline CDR1 is SQVTM and CDR2 ANQGSEA. DNA of the CDR3: TGCAGCGTTGGCGGTGGGGCCAACGTCCTGACTTTC. It specifies CSVGGGANVLTF.

This clone has just a few counts. The chain has TRBV19 and TRBJ2-7; possibly TRBD1 for D (6 bases). Germline V gene data show CDR1 as LNHDA and CDR2 as SQIVND (reference sequence). V lost 6 bases and J lost 2, with 20 bases in between. The CDR3 totals 16 residues. CDR3 loop: CASSPIGRGRTYEQYF. The DNA for the CDR3 is TGTGCCAGTAGCCCTATTGGCAGGGGAAGGACCTACGAGCAGTACTTC.

This clone was counted a few times. The chain links TRBV11-3 to TRBJ2-5, with TRBD2 matching 8 bases. The J segment lost 2 bases and the V segment lost 5 bases, leaving 10 bases of the junction unmatched. CDR3 length: 16 residues. CDR1 is SGHNT, CDR2 YENEEA, per germline. In DNA form, the CDR3 reads TGTGCCAGCAGCCTAGGCGGTAGCGGGGATCAAGAGACCCAGTACTTC. Protein: CASSLGGSGDQETQYF.

This clone was observed a handful of times. The rearrangement uses TRBV10-3 and TRBJ2-1; 8 nucleotides agree with TRBD1. J lost 6 bases, V lost 9 bases, and 7 bases had no gene match. CDR1 ENHRY and CDR2 SYGVKD come from the germline V gene. This CDR3 comprises 13 residues. The CDR3 coding sequence is TGTGCCATTTCCCCGGGACAGGTCAATGAGCAGTTCTTC. Translation: CAISPGQVNEQFF.

The genes are TRBV18 and TRBJ2-1, with a tentative D call TRBD1 (6 bases). From germline, CDR1 is KGHSH and CDR2 LQKENI. The CDR3 totals 12 residues. V was clipped by 4 bases and J by 12 bases, with 13 bases between them. CDR3 residues: CASSQDSPTQFF. CDR3 nucleotides: TGTGCCAGCTCACAGGACAGTCCCACGCAGTTCTTC. Together with reference TRBV18 and TRBJ2-1, the CDR3 gives the full variable domain: NAGVMQNPRHLVRRRGQEARLRCSPMKGHSHVYWYRQLPEEGLKFMVYLQKENIIDESGMPKERFSAEFPKEGPSILRIQQVVRGDSAAYFCASSQDSPTQFFGPGTRLTVL.

The chain uses TRBV6-6 and TRBJ2-2, with D perhaps matching TRBD2 (6 bases). The germline gives CDR1 MNHNY, CDR2 SVGAGI (reference sequence). The germline V and J ends were trimmed by 2 bases and 7 bases, with 11 bases remaining between them. The CDR3 sequence is 14 residues long. Here the CDR3 reads CASSYQGGNGELFF. The CDR3 region has the DNA TGTGCCAGCAGTTACCAGGGAGGTAACGGGGAGCTGTTTTTT.